The next 5 T cell receptor beta chains were all read from a single sample in a study of T cell repertoires in cytomegalovirus infection. Antigen specificity for these receptors is unknown. TCRdb independently ran MiXCR on the reads; one entry per CDR3 protein. In the table there are approximately 910,000 distinct CDR3 sequences, approximately 33% of which are singletons. The sample consisted of cultured CD8+ T cells from PBMCs, taken from culture after CMV antigen stimulation. These TCRs come from a human donor in good health (CMV status not recorded). Some clones in this sample may be carry-over from other donors' samples.

The V gene is TRBV7-3, the J gene TRBJ2-5; D is perhaps TRBD1 or TRBD2 (6 bases each). The CDR3 covers 15 residues. V was shortened by 5 bases and J by 5 bases, with 18 bases between the two germline ends. Looked up from germline, CDR1 is SGHTA and CDR2 is FQGTGA. Written as DNA, the CDR3 is TGTGCCAGCAGCCCCCACGTAGGGGGGTTTGAGACCCAGTACTTC. Encoded protein: CASSPHVGGFETQYF.

The J gene is TRBJ2-7, the V gene TRBV2, with 14 bases fitting TRBD2. This CDR3 has 15 amino acids. The V segment lost 6 bases and the J segment 1 base; nucleotides outside the gene matches: 2. The germline V gene has CDR1 SNHLY and CDR2 FYNNEI. CDR3 in DNA: TGTGCCAGCAGGGGGACTAGCGGGGGTTCCTACGAGCAGTACTTC. Its translation is CASRGTSGGSYEQYF.

Ten or more counts support this clonotype. The V call is TRBV19, the J call TRBJ1-1, with D possibly being TRBD1 (5 bases). V lost 8 bases and J 2 bases, leaving 15 bases between the germline ends. Per germline, CDR1 LNHDA and CDR2 SQIVND (reference sequence). The CDR3 totals 14 residues. Here the CDR3 reads CASSFLRDNTEAFF. In nucleotides, the CDR3 is TGTGCCAGTTCTTTCCTCAGGGATAACACTGAAGCTTTCTTT.

This clonotype was seen only a few times. This chain uses TRBV14 with TRBJ2-3; D unresolved. Trimming removed 4 bases from V and 1 base from J, with 6 bases in between. The germline CDR1 and CDR2 sequences are SGHDN and FVKESK. CDR3 length equals 13 residues. The CDR3 sequence is CASSPYGTDTQYF. CDR3 DNA: TGTGCCAGCAGCCCCTATGGCACAGATACGCAGTATTTT. The full variable domain, its missing parts supplied by reference TRBV14 and TRBJ2-3, is EAGVTQFPSHSVIEKGQTVTLRCDPISGHDNLYWYRRVMGKEIKFLLHFVKESKQDESGMPNNRFLAERTGGTYSTLKVQPAELEDSGVYFCASSPYGTDTQYFGPGTRLTVL.

The J gene is TRBJ2-1, the V gene TRBV7-2; possibly TRBD1 for D (6 bases). The CDR3 runs 14 residues. Germline CDR1 reads SGHTA; CDR2 reads FQGNSA. The ends were cut back, 4 bases at V and 4 bases at J, with 11 bases in the middle. DNA for the CDR3: TGTGCCAGCAGCTCAAGGACAGTTTACAATGAGCAGTTCTTC. Translated: CASSSRTVYNEQFF.